This TCR beta chain was obtained from a study of T cells in Graves' hyperthyroidism and ophthalmopathy. Ten or more counts support this clonotype. Clinical symptoms, serum thyroxine, TRAb, thyroid ultrasound and orbital computed tomography established diagnosis. Trimming cost V 5 bases and J 5 bases, with 15 bases left between them. CDR3 length equals 14 residues. The germline gives CDR1 ENHRY, CDR2 SYGVKD. Amplification of TCR beta CDR3 regions was performed using RNA transcripts as template. During a first-round RT-PCR of the TCR CDR3, the HTBI primer set was used. TCRdb itself ran the multiplex PCR reads through MiXCR, one entry per CDR3 protein. The sample has roughly 700,000 distinct CDR3 sequences, 35% seen once; the top ten hold around 29%.

The chain recombines TRBV10-3 with TRBJ1-2, with D possibly TRBD1 on 5 matching bases. The TCR comes from a woman in her 40s with Graves' hyperthyroidism. The source material was blood. CDR3 sequence reads: CAISRIGGKYGYTF. In DNA form, the CDR3 reads TGTGCCATCAGTAGGATTGGGGGGAAGTATGGCTACACCTTC.